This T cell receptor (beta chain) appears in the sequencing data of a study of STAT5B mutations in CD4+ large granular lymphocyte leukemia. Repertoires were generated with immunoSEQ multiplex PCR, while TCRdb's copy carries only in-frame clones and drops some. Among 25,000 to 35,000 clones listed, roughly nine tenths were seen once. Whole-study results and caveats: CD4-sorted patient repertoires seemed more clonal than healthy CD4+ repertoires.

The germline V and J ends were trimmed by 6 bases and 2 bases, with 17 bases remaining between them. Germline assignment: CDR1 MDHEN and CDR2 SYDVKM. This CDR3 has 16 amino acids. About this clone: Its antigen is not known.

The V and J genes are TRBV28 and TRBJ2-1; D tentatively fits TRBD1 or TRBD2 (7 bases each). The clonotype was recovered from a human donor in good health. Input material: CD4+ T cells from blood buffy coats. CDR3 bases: TGTGCCAGCAGCTTTGACCAGGGGGGGGCCTACAATGAGCAGTTCTTC. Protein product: CASSFDQGGAYNEQFF.